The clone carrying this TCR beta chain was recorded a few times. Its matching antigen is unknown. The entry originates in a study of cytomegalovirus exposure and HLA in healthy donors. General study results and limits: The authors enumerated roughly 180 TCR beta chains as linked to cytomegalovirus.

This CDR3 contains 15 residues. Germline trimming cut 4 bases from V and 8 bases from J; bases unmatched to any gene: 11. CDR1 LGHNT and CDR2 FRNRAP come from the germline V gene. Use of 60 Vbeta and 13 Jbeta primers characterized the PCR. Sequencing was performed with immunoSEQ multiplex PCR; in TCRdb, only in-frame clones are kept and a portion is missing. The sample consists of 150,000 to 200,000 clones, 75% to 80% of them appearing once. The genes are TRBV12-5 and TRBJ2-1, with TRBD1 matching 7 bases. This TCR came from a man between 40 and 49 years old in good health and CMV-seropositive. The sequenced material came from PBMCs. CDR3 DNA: TGTGCTAGTGGTTCGTCCTCGACAGGGATAGATGAGCAGTTCTTC. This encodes CASGSSSTGIDEQFF.